A single sample gave rise to the 7 T cell receptor beta chains below, sequenced in a study of cytomegalovirus exposure and HLA in healthy donors. The PCR ran on 60 Vbeta and 13 Jbeta primers. Method: immunoSEQ multiplex PCR; TCRdb's copy keeps in-frame clones and lacks some. Here the sample spans 190,000 or so clones, 70% to 80% being singletons. Sample: PBMCs. These TCRs come from a male donor in good health and CMV-seropositive.

This clone has only one observation. The chain is built from TRBV4-2 and TRBJ2-5; 8 bases fit TRBD2. Germline V gene sequence: CDR1 LGHNA, CDR2 YNFKEQ. The trim removed 3 bases at V and 4 bases at J, leaving 10 bases unmatched. The CDR3 is made up of 16 amino acids. In nucleotides, the CDR3 is TGTGCCAGCAGCCAGGACTTAACGGGAGGGCGAGAGACCCAGTACTTC. The encoded protein is CASSQDLTGGRETQYF.

The V gene is TRBV19, the J gene TRBJ2-5; tentatively, D is TRBD1 (5 bases). Trimming shortened V by 6 bases and J by 1 base, and 9 bases separated the two germline ends. This CDR3 region has 13 residues. Germline-derived CDR1 and CDR2 are LNHDA and SQIVND (reference sequence). As DNA, the CDR3 is TGTGCCAGTAGGAACAGGCTCCAAGAGACCCAGTACTTC. Translation gives CASRNRLQETQYF.

This chain uses TRBV7-3 with TRBJ2-1; 13 nucleotides line up with TRBD2. V lost 5 bases, J lost 6 bases, and 10 bases stayed unmatched. The germline gives CDR1 SGHTA, CDR2 FQGTGA. This CDR3 has 17 amino acids. The CDR3 sequence is CASSRSYTSGGANEQFF. In nucleotides, the CDR3 is TGTGCCAGCAGCCGCTCCTATACTAGCGGGGGGGCCAATGAGCAGTTCTTC. The full variable domain, in which reference TRBV7-3 and TRBJ2-1 provide the parts outside the CDR3, is GAGVSQTPSNKVTEKGKYVELRCDPISGHTALYWYRQSLGQGPEFLIYFQGTGAADDSGLPNDRFFAVRPEGSVSTLKIQRTERGDSAVYLCASSRSYTSGGANEQFFGPGTRLTVL.

The J gene is TRBJ1-2, the V gene TRBV6-5; weak D call: TRBD1 (6 bases). Trimming stripped 2 bases from V and 3 bases from J, with 13 bases between. This CDR3 is 15 amino acids long. CDR1 is MNHEY and CDR2 is SVGAGI in the germline V gene. The CDR3, as DNA: TGTGCCAGCAGTTACGGGGGCCCCCCGGACTATGGCTACACCTTC. This codes for CASSYGGPPDYGYTF.

This clone has more than one count but fewer than ten. This sequence joins TRBV7-3 and TRBJ2-1; 8 bases agree with TRBD2. Unmatched junction bases numbered 13, after V lost 5 bases and J lost 4 bases. The CDR3 is made up of 17 amino acids. Germline CDR1 and CDR2: SGHTA and FQGTGA. The CDR3 bases are TGTGCCAGCAGCGCCTCCGCACTAGCGGCGCCTTACAATGAGCAGTTCTTC. Translated: CASSASALAAPYNEQFF.

V is TRBV19 and J is TRBJ2-7, with TRBD2 as a possible D gene (6 bases). CDR1 LNHDA and CDR2 SQIVND come from the germline V gene (reference sequence). V lost 5 bases, J lost 4 bases, and 12 bases lay in between. This CDR3 is 13 amino acids long. CDR3 nucleotide sequence: TGTGCCAGTAGTTGGGACGGGGGTTACGAGCAGTACTTC. Amino acids: CASSWDGGYEQYF.

In this sample, this clone turned up once. The J gene is TRBJ2-7, the V gene TRBV4-1; possible D gene TRBD1, 6 bases. CDR3 size: 14 residues. CDR1 MGHRA and CDR2 YSYEKL come from the germline V gene. The germline V and J ends were trimmed by 5 bases and 3 bases, with 14 bases remaining between them. CDR3 coding DNA: TGCGCCAGCAGCTTCCGGGACACGTACTACGAGCAGTACTTC. Encoded protein: CASSFRDTYYEQYF.